The rows below give T cell receptor beta chains drawn from one sample of a study of technical replicates of blood from a handful of donors. TCRdb's copy holds only in-frame clones and misses some; the assay was immunoSEQ multiplex PCR. The table includes about 93,000 clones, approximately 95% detected once. Sample: T cells isolated from PBMCs. Receptor source: a human donor in good health. Each CDR3 is given with its conserved first and last residue. The order of the fields is clone size, V gene, D gene, J gene, CDR3 DNA, CDR3 protein. The D gene is left open where the match is weak. A clone size is listed for some rows: how often the clone was seen (once, few, many), or a class if it is expanded.

NA	TRBV10-2	TRBD2	TRBJ2-1	TGCGCCAGCAGTGAGGCGGGAGCCTACAATGAGCAGTTCTTC	CASSEAGAYNEQFF
NA	TRBV12-5	TRBD2	TRBJ2-1	TGTGCTAGTGGTTTGGTACTAAGCGGGAGGCACAATGAGCAGTTCTTC	CASGLVLSGRHNEQFF
NA	TRBV7-9	NA	TRBJ2-7	TGTGCCAGCAGCTTATTACAGAACGAGCAGTACTTC	CASSLLQNEQYF
NA	TRBV7-2	TRBD1	TRBJ1-1	TGTGCCAGCACCTTCCGGACAGGGGTCACTGAAGCTTTCTTT	CASTFRTGVTEAFF
NA	TRBV6-1	NA	TRBJ1-6	TGTGCCAGCAGTGGGGACTGGGGTTCACCCCTCCACTTT	CASSGDWGSPLHF
NA	TRBV5-4	NA	TRBJ1-1	TGTGCCAGCAGCTTGGGAGGGACACTGAACACTGAAGCTTTCTTT	CASSLGGTLNTEAFF
NA	TRBV15	TRBD1	TRBJ2-5	TGTGCCACCAGCAGAGAACCCCCCAGGGGGCGAGAGACCCAGTACTTC	CATSREPPRGRETQYF
NA	TRBV5-4	TRBD2	TRBJ2-7	TGTGCCAGCAGCCGACTAGCGGGAGTGGGTTACGAGCAGTACTTC	CASSRLAGVGYEQYF
NA	TRBV28	TRBD1	TRBJ1-1	TGTGCCAGCAGCGAGCAGGGGGCATTATTGTCTGAAGCTTTCTTT	CASSEQGALLSEAFF
NA	TRBV28	NA	TRBJ2-2	TGTGCCAGTCGGTACACCGGGGAGCTGTTTTTT	CASRYTGELFF
once	TRBV5-1	NA	TRBJ1-6	TGCGCCAGCAGCTTAATGCCCGGGGATAATTCACCCCTCCACTTT	CASSLMPGDNSPLHF
NA	TRBV28	NA	TRBJ2-5	TGTGCCAGCAGTTTAGACAGCCAAGAGACCCAGTACTTC	CASSLDSQETQYF
NA	TRBV29-1	NA	TRBJ2-1	TGCAGCGTGGGTGGGACTCTTCATAATGAGCAGTTCTTC	CSVGGTLHNEQFF
NA	TRBV2	NA	TRBJ2-7	TGTGCCGTTACAGGGTTGACTACTACGAGGGAGCAGTACTTC	CAVTGLTTTREQYF
NA	TRBV11-3	NA	TRBJ2-7	TGTGCCAGCAGCCAGGGAACGGTCGGCGAGCAGTACTTC	CASSQGTVGEQYF
NA	TRBV7-2	NA	TRBJ2-7	TGTGCCAGCAGCTCTCCGTCCTACGAGCAGTACTTC	CASSSPSYEQYF
NA	TRBV28	NA	TRBJ1-4	TGTGCCAGCACGCCCCTAGGGGCAGAAACTCATGAAAAACTGTTTTTT	CASTPLGAETHEKLFF
NA	TRBV5-1	TRBD1	TRBJ2-1	TGCGCCAGCAGCGCGCAGGGGGCGGACAATGAGCAGTTCTTC	CASSAQGADNEQFF
NA	TRBV28	NA	TRBJ1-5	TGTGCCACCCTAACTCTCGGGACTGGGGCCTATCAGCCCCAGCATTTT	CATLTLGTGAYQPQHF
NA	TRBV9	NA	TRBJ2-2	TGTGCCAGCAGCGTAGAGGGGCTGGACACCGGGGAGCTGTTTTTT	CASSVEGLDTGELFF
NA	TRBV15	NA	TRBJ1-5	TGTGCCACCAGCAGAGGCGGGGATAGCAATCAGCCCCAGCATTTT	CATSRGGDSNQPQHF
NA	TRBV7-2	NA	TRBJ2-5	TGTGCCAGCAGCTTATTGGGGACACGCGAGACCCAGTACTTC	CASSLLGTRETQYF
NA	TRBV4-2	TRBD2	TRBJ2-5	TGTGCCAGCAGCCAAGAAGGACTAGATGAGACCCAGTACTTC	CASSQEGLDETQYF
NA	TRBV28	NA	TRBJ1-2	TGTGCCAGCAGTTTGCTAGGGGCTAACTATGGCTACACCTTC	CASSLLGANYGYTF
NA	TRBV28	NA	TRBJ1-3	TGTGCCAGCAGTTTGGAGGTTATTGGAAACACCATATATTTT	CASSLEVIGNTIYF
NA	TRBV10-3	TRBD1	TRBJ2-7	TGTGCCACCGGACAGGCCAGCTCCTACGAGCAGTACTTC	CATGQASSYEQYF
few	TRBV10-3	NA	TRBJ1-1	TGTGCCATCAGAAGCGTTCGGGGGAACACTGAAGCTTTCTTT	CAIRSVRGNTEAFF
NA	TRBV19	NA	TRBJ2-7	TGTGCCAGTAGTACCGGACAGTACTTCCCCAGCGAGCAGTACTTC	CASSTGQYFPSEQYF
NA	TRBV4-1	NA	TRBJ2-1	TGCGCCAGCAGCCAAGTTGGCGGGGGCGACCCGTTCTTC	CASSQVGGGDPFF
NA	TRBV5-4	TRBD2	TRBJ2-5	TGTGCCAGCAGCCCCCCAGCGGGGAATAAAGAGACCCAGTACTTC	CASSPPAGNKETQYF
NA	TRBV4-1	TRBD2	TRBJ2-2	TGCGCCAGCAGCCAAGGAGGCCTAGCGGGAGTTGGAACCGGGGAGCTGTTTTTT	CASSQGGLAGVGTGELFF
NA	TRBV5-1	NA	TRBJ2-5	TGCGCCAGCAGCGTGGAGGTCGCGGGGACGGGATACTTC	CASSVEVAGTGYF
NA	TRBV7-9	NA	TRBJ1-1	TGTGCCAGCAGCTTTATGGGGGCAGACACTGAAGCTTTCTTT	CASSFMGADTEAFF
NA	TRBV7-9	TRBD2	TRBJ2-3	TGTGCCAGCAGCTCCCCGGCTCTAGCGGGGGGCACAGATACGCAGTATTTT	CASSSPALAGGTDTQYF
NA	TRBV13	TRBD2	TRBJ2-7	TGTGCCAGCAGCTTTACTAGCGGGAGTCTACCAGTTGGGGAGCAGTACTTC	CASSFTSGSLPVGEQYF
NA	TRBV5-3	NA	TRBJ2-7	TGTGCCAGAAGCGCTTCACTGCCCTACGAGCAGTACTTC	CARSASLPYEQYF
NA	TRBV28	NA	TRBJ2-7	TGTGCCAGCAGCTCAATAACAGGACCATACTTC	CASSSITGPYF